What follows are 24 T cell receptor beta chains derived from one specimen sequenced in a study of shared clonotypes between healthy human individuals. Here immunoSEQ multiplex PCR was the method, and the copy in TCRdb shows in-frame clones only, minus some. The sample carries about 480,000 clones, over 60% recorded once. The sequenced sample was PBMCs. These receptor sequences come from a woman between 40 and 55 years old in good health. Some clones in this sample may be carry-over from other donors' samples.

The chain uses TRBV27 and TRBJ2-5; the D gene is possibly TRBD1 (5 bases). The J call is uncertain, as TRBJ2-7 better fits the DNA end. Germline lookup yields CDR1 MNHEY and CDR2 SMNVEV (reference sequence). The CDR3 runs to 14 residues. CDR3 coding DNA: TGTGCCAGCAGTATGAAACAGGATTCCTACGAGCAGTACTTC. Protein sequence: CASSMKQDSYEQYF.

The chain links TRBV7-3 to TRBJ1-2; D is uncertain. V lost 5 bases to trimming and J lost 7 bases, with 17 bases between them. The CDR3 has 14 amino acids. Per germline, CDR1 SGHTA and CDR2 FQGTGA. The CDR3 coding sequence is TGTGCCAGCAGCCCGTCACATGGGGAGACTGGCTACACCTTC. Its translation is CASSPSHGETGYTF.

The rearrangement uses TRBV30 and TRBJ1-1; D ambiguous. The CDR3 totals 14 residues. V lost 0 bases and J lost 4, with 12 bases in between. CDR1 is GTSNPN and CDR2 is SVGIG in the germline V gene (reference sequence). The CDR3 is CAWSVGVSGTEAFF. The CDR3 DNA follows: TGTGCCTGGAGTGTAGGAGTATCTGGCACTGAAGCTTTCTTT. Full variable domain (rest looked up from reference TRBV30 and TRBJ1-1): SQTIHQWPATLVQPVGSPLSLECTVEGTSNPNLYWYRQAAGRGLQLLFYSVGIGQISSEVPQNLSASRPQDRQFILSSKKLLLSDSGFYLCAWSVGVSGTEAFFGQGTRLTVV.

V gene TRBV19 combines with J gene TRBJ2-7, with 11 positions matching TRBD2. Germline CDR1 is LNHDA and CDR2 is SQIVND (reference sequence). The CDR3 runs 15 residues. V shed 4 bases and J 2 bases; nucleotides not matched to a gene: 4. The CDR3 DNA reads as TGTGCCAGTAGTACTCCGACTAGCGGGACCTACGAGCAGTACTTC. Translation gives CASSTPTSGTYEQYF.

V and J are TRBV28 and TRBJ2-7; TRBD2 matches at 7 bases. Unmatched junction bases numbered 10, after V lost 4 bases and J lost 1 base. There are 16 residues in the CDR3. Per germline, CDR1 MDHEN and CDR2 SYDVKM. CDR3 in DNA: TGTGCCAGCAGTTCCCCTCTTGGGCGGGAGTCCTACGAGCAGTACTTC. The encoded protein is CASSSPLGRESYEQYF.

This chain joins TRBV27 and TRBJ2-7; a weak D match, TRBD1 (5 bases). V lost 2 bases, J lost 5 bases, and 16 bases lay in between. Germline V gene lookup returns CDR1 MNHEY and CDR2 SMNVEV (reference sequence). The CDR3 extends over 15 amino acids. This CDR3 reads CASSLRQGAGHEQYF. DNA of the CDR3: TGTGCCAGCAGTTTAAGGCAGGGCGCAGGCCACGAGCAGTACTTC.

The genes are TRBV2 and TRBJ2-7; the match to TRBD2 covers 8 bases. The CDR3 sequence is 13 residues long. The germline V gene has CDR1 SNHLY and CDR2 FYNNEI. Germline trimming cut 7 bases from V and 4 bases from J; bases unmatched to any gene: 6. The CDR3: CASTFRGGYEQYF. In nucleotides, the CDR3 is TGTGCCAGCACTTTCCGCGGGGGGTACGAGCAGTACTTC.

This clone appeared many times. The chain is built from TRBV7-2 and TRBJ2-7; D is perhaps TRBD2 (7 bases). Looked up from germline, CDR1 is SGHTA and CDR2 is FQGNSA. This CDR3 contains 16 residues. V lost 1 base, J lost 2 bases, and 15 bases lay in between. DNA for the CDR3: TGTGCCAGCAGCTTAGTGGCGGGGGCTACTACCTACGAGCAGTACTTC. Protein sequence: CASSLVAGATTYEQYF.

V is TRBV6-5 and J is TRBJ2-7, with D uncertain. The CDR3 extends over 11 amino acids. The germline V gene encodes CDR1 MNHEY and CDR2 SVGAGI. V lost 7 bases and J lost 7, with 11 bases in between. CDR3 residues: CASKKREEQYF. The CDR3 DNA is TGTGCCAGCAAAAAACGCGAGGAGCAGTACTTC.

In regard to this clone: One junction end does not reproduce the germline sequence, and a read error may be involved. V gene TRBV19 combines with J gene TRBJ2-7, with 10 nucleotides matching TRBD1. The CDR3 length is 15 residues. Germline V gives CDR1 LNHDA, CDR2 SQIVND (reference sequence). The CDR3 sequence is CASSRDRGSSPEQYF. CDR3 bases: TGTGCCAGCAGTAGGGACAGGGGCTCATCCCCCGAGCAGTACTTC.

CDR3 bases: TGTGCCAGCAGCTTGAGGGGGATTGAGGCCAAAAACATTCAGTACTTC. This gives the protein CASSLRGIEAKNIQYF. The chain couples TRBV7-2 to TRBJ2-4, with D tentatively TRBD1 (6 bases). Germline assignment: CDR1 SGHTA and CDR2 FQGNSA. The CDR3 runs to 16 residues. V lost 3 bases to trimming and J lost 1 base, with 13 bases between them.

This clone was observed a few times. The genes are TRBV2 and TRBJ1-1; 9 bases are shared with TRBD1. Germline V gene lookup returns CDR1 SNHLY and CDR2 FYNNEI. This CDR3 spans 13 amino acids. Trimming removed 6 bases from V and 7 bases from J; junction bases left unmatched: 6. CDR3 in amino acids: CASRGDRDREAFF. DNA for the CDR3: TGTGCCAGCAGGGGGGACAGGGACCGTGAAGCTTTCTTT.

Of note for this clone: Its ends do not fully match the called genes, so a read error is possible. The chain has TRBV29-1 and TRBJ2-1, with D possibly matching TRBD2 (6 bases). The germline V gene encodes CDR1 SQVTM and CDR2 ANQGSEA. The CDR3 covers 14 residues. CDR3 DNA sequence: TGCAGCGTCGAAGTCCGCGGGACGGACAATGAGCAGTTCTTC. As protein: CSVEVRGTDNEQFF.

The genes are TRBV13 and TRBJ2-1; the D gene is possibly TRBD2 (6 bases). The CDR3 is 13 residues long. Germline CDR1 PRHDT, CDR2 FYEKMQ (reference sequence). The V gene lost 6 bases and the J gene lost 7 bases, with 13 bases spanning the gap. CDR3 sequence: CASSSEEGNEQFF. The CDR3, as DNA: TGTGCCAGCAGTTCCGAGGAGGGGAATGAGCAGTTCTTC.

The V and J genes are TRBV27 and TRBJ2-1; 10 bases align to TRBD1. The germline V gene has CDR1 MNHEY and CDR2 SMNVEV (reference sequence). The CDR3 runs to 14 residues. V was clipped by 10 bases and J by 5 bases; unmatched bases: 8. CDR3 in amino acids: CATSRDRGHNEQFF. For the CDR3, the DNA is TGTGCCACATCCCGGGACAGGGGCCACAATGAGCAGTTCTTC.

This clone came up a few times. V gene TRBV7-9 combines with J gene TRBJ2-7, with 12 bases matching TRBD2. Looked up from germline, CDR1 is SEHNR and CDR2 is FQNEAQ (reference sequence). The CDR3 has 15 residues. Trimming at V came to 1 base and at J to 7 bases, leaving 5 bases not matched to a gene. The CDR3 region is CASSLGLAGGGEQYF. Written as DNA, the CDR3 is TGTGCCAGCAGCTTAGGGCTAGCGGGAGGGGGGGAGCAGTACTTC.

The chain has TRBV5-4 and TRBJ2-3; no definite D call. The germline CDR1 and CDR2 sequences are SGHNT and YYREEE (reference sequence). The V end was cut by 6 bases, the J end by 4 bases, with 15 bases between. The CDR3 runs to 14 residues. The CDR3 DNA reads as TGTGCCAGCACCCTCGCCACTGGTGCAGATACGCAGTATTTT. Its translation is CASTLATGADTQYF.

This clone appeared a single time. The chain employs TRBV19 and TRBJ2-1; TRBD2 might be the D (6 bases). Deletions cut 7 bases from V and 9 bases from J, with 19 bases between. Germline V gene sequence: CDR1 LNHDA, CDR2 SQIVND (reference sequence). The length of the CDR3 is 14 residues. The CDR3 here is CASTSAGGWFEQFF. CDR3 DNA sequence: TGTGCCAGTACCTCCGCCGGGGGTTGGTTTGAGCAGTTCTTC.

This clone was seen only once. This chain uses TRBV27 with TRBJ2-4; the D gene is possibly TRBD2 (7 bases). Trimming cost V 0 bases and J 7 bases, with 10 bases left between them. Germline V CDR1 and CDR2: MNHEY, SMNVEV (reference sequence). The CDR3 contains 14 residues. As DNA, the CDR3 is TGTGCCAGCAGTTTATCGCGGGGGCGGAACATTCAGTACTTC. Residues: CASSLSRGRNIQYF.

In this sample, this clone turned up many times. The sample holds other DNA sequences that translate to the same CDR3. This CDR3 reads CASSPGGRQETQYF. DNA of the CDR3: TGTGCCAGCAGCCCGGGGGGTCGTCAAGAGACCCAGTACTTC. The gene calls are TRBV11-2 and TRBJ2-5; 7 bases agree with TRBD2. This CDR3 spans 14 amino acids. Germline CDR1 is SGHAT and CDR2 is FQNNGV. The J segment lost 2 bases and the V segment lost 5 bases, leaving 5 bases of the junction unmatched.

This clone was detected only a few times. The chain couples TRBV28 to TRBJ2-2, with a tentative D call TRBD2 (5 bases). CDR1 and CDR2 (germline): MDHEN, SYDVKM. V gave up 3 bases and J gave up 2 bases, with 7 bases separating them. This CDR3 is built from 14 residues. CDR3 DNA sequence: TGTGCCAGCAGTTTTAGCGTTAACACCGGGGAGCTGTTTTTT. Translated: CASSFSVNTGELFF.

The chain recombines TRBV10-2 with TRBJ2-3, with D tentatively TRBD1 or TRBD2 (6 bases each). The CDR3 consists of 13 residues. The V and J ends lost 6 bases and 5 bases respectively, with 12 bases between them. Germline V gene lookup returns CDR1 WSHSY and CDR2 SAAADI. The CDR3, as DNA: TGCGCCAGCAGAGGGGGGCGCGGAGATACGCAGTATTTT. Its protein product is CASRGGRGDTQYF.

The chain combines TRBV14 with TRBJ1-1; unclear D gene. This CDR3 spans 13 amino acids. Deletions cut 1 base from V and 7 bases from J, with 10 bases between. Germline CDR1 reads SGHDN; CDR2 reads FVKESK. CDR3 coding DNA: TGTGCCAGCAGCCAAGGCGGGTGGGGTGAAGCTTTCTTT. This translates into CASSQGGWGEAFF.

The CDR3 nucleotides are TGCAGCGTTGAAGATCGCACAGGGACTGGCTACACCTTC. This sequence encodes CSVEDRTGTGYTF. This chain connects TRBV29-1 to TRBJ1-2; the D gene is possibly TRBD1 (6 bases). Germline V CDR1 and CDR2: SQVTM, ANQGSEA. The CDR3 contains 13 residues. V lost 0 bases and J 7 bases, leaving 12 bases between the germline ends.